A single T cell receptor beta chain is shown here with its context. The data derive from a study of Ad26.COV2.S vaccination and SARS-CoV-2 variants. In the study overall: Donor was in the COV1001 Ad26.COV2.S trial arm. The study gave Ad26.COV2.S intramuscularly, once or twice 56 days apart.

The protocol was immunoSEQ multiplex PCR, while the TCRdb copy is restricted to in-frame clones and leaves out a portion. The table shows hundreds of thousands of clones, with about 89% occurring only once. Germline V lookup: CDR1 SEHNR, CDR2 FQNEAQ (reference sequence). The CDR3 covers 14 residues. V was shortened by 1 base and J by 0 bases, with 7 bases between the two germline ends. Treatment reported: roughly 19 received Ad26.COV2.S at low or high dose, single or two shots; 5 received placebo; per-sample allocation not given. Samples came from day 63 after the first vaccine or placebo injection. The rearrangement links TRBV7-9 to TRBJ2-7, with D uncertain. Material: peripheral blood, obtained in a trial of Ad26.COV2.S vaccine versus placebo. This TCR was recovered from a person between 18 and 65 years old who received the Ad26.COV2.S COVID-19 vaccine or a placebo. The CDR3 loop reads CASSLVAASYEQYF. CDR3 nucleotide sequence: TGTGCCAGCAGCTTAGTTGCAGCCTCCTACGAGCAGTACTTC.